This T cell receptor (beta chain) was captured by sequencing in a study of cytomegalovirus exposure and HLA in healthy donors. The overall study: The Caucasian-associated ancestry cluster contained 81% of the approximately 400 genotyped donors. General study findings and limits: It was assumed in the presence/absence analyses that sequencing depth was roughly uniform across donors. According to a later analysis, donors in an Asian-associated ancestry cluster reportedly had fewer N-insertions than the approximately 670-donor mean. The analysis excluded some indistinguishable V segments, including TRBV6-2 and TRBV6-3.

V gave up 3 bases and J gave up 6 bases; unmatched junction bases: 13. Germline lookup yields CDR1 LNHDA and CDR2 SQIVND (reference sequence). The CDR3 has 16 residues. A multiplex PCR was run with 60 Vbeta primers and 13 Jbeta primers. The protocol was immunoSEQ multiplex PCR, while the TCRdb copy is restricted to in-frame clones and leaves out a portion. The sample shows 200,000 to 300,000 clones, roughly 82% of them seen only once. As regards this clone: Its target is unknown.

The source material was PBMCs. The gene calls are TRBV19 and TRBJ1-1; 7 nucleotides match TRBD1. This clonotype was sampled from a woman in her 40s in good health and CMV-seropositive. CDR3 sequence (DNA): TGTGCCAGTAGTATTCCCGGGGGGGCCACAGGGGCTGAAGCTTTCTTT. Its protein is CASSIPGGATGAEAFF. The full variable domain, rest sourced from reference TRBV19 and TRBJ1-1, is DGGITQSPKYLFRKEGQNVTLSCEQNLNHDAMYWYRQDPGQGLRLIYYSQIVNDFQKGDIAEGYSVSREKKESFPLTVTSAQKNPTAFYLCASSIPGGATGAEAFFGQGTRLTVV.